The next 13 T cell receptor beta chains were all read from a single sample in a study of blood T cell repertoires in COVID-19 (dated by TCRdb to 2019 to 2021). Library preparation was by the immunoSEQ multiplex PCR assay. The immuneACCESS repertoire file appears here via TCRdb, limited to in-frame rearrangements. These files lack a portion of the clones; in checked studies, under half of the deficit traces to unresolved V genes, and the cause of the others is not known. Here the sample has over 200,000 clones; around nine tenths occur a single time. The top ten clonotypes cover over 3.5% of the sample. The sequencing sample was made of PBMCs or T cells enriched from blood (not recorded which). Every receptor here comes from a woman in her thirties who had been exposed to COVID-19.

The rearrangement links TRBV2 to TRBJ2-5, with 13 bases identical to TRBD2. Germline CDR1 SNHLY, CDR2 FYNNEI. Unmatched junction bases numbered 6, after V lost 8 bases and J lost 3 bases. The CDR3 has 15 residues. CDR3 bases: TGTGCCAGCTCAAAGGGACTAGCGGGGAAAGAGACCCAGTACTTC. Its protein product is CASSKGLAGKETQYF.

J is TRBJ2-5 and V is TRBV14; D ambiguous. V was pared by 0 bases and J by 2 bases, with 10 bases between. Germline loops: CDR1 SGHDN, CDR2 FVKESK. The CDR3 runs to 15 residues. The CDR3 DNA is TGTGCCAGCAGCCAAGATGAAACAGAACAAGAGACCCAGTACTTC. It is translated as CASSQDETEQETQYF.

This chain joins TRBV4-1 and TRBJ2-2; 8 bases are shared with TRBD2. The ends lost 3 bases at V and 6 bases at J; junction bases unmatched: 6. CDR1 MGHRA and CDR2 YSYEKL come from the germline V gene. This CDR3 has 15 amino acids. CDR3 in amino acids: CASSQDPGLAGELFF. For the CDR3, the DNA is TGCGCCAGCAGCCAGGACCCGGGACTAGCCGGGGAGCTGTTTTTT.

The chain is built from TRBV30 and TRBJ1-1, with D hard to call. V lost 4 bases and J 3 bases, leaving 9 bases between the germline ends. In germline, CDR1 is GTSNPN, CDR2 SVGIG (reference sequence). The CDR3 has 12 amino acids. This chain's CDR3 is CAWTRWDTEAFF. The CDR3 DNA follows: TGTGCCTGGACGCGGTGGGACACTGAAGCTTTCTTT. Filled out from reference TRBV30 and TRBJ1-1, the complete variable domain reads SQTIHQWPATLVQPVGSPLSLECTVEGTSNPNLYWYRQAAGRGLQLLFYSVGIGQISSEVPQNLSASRPQDRQFILSSKKLLLSDSGFYLCAWTRWDTEAFFGQGTRLTVV.

The rearrangement joins TRBV9 to TRBJ2-7; 8 bases are shared with TRBD1. J lost 3 bases, V lost 0 bases, and 5 bases had no gene match. This CDR3 is built from 15 residues. The germline V gene has CDR1 SGDLS and CDR2 YYNGEE. The CDR3 loop reads CASSVAEDRVYEQYF. The CDR3 bases are TGTGCCAGCAGCGTAGCTGAGGACAGGGTCTACGAGCAGTACTTC.

CDR3 residues: CASSDAGQVAYEQYF. The CDR3 bases are TGTGCCAGCAGCGACGCAGGACAGGTGGCCTACGAGCAGTACTTC. The chain is built from TRBV5-4 and TRBJ2-7; 7 nucleotides match TRBD1. The CDR3 consists of 15 residues. CDR1 is SGHNT and CDR2 is YYREEE in the germline V gene (reference sequence). V was clipped by 4 bases and J by 2 bases; unmatched bases: 9. The full variable domain, completed using reference TRBV5-4 and TRBJ2-7, is ETGVTQSPTHLIKTRGQQVTLRCSSQSGHNTVSWYQQALGQGPQFIFQYYREEENGRGNFPPRFSGLQFPNYSSELNVNALELDDSALYLCASSDAGQVAYEQYFGPGTRLTVT.

This clone was seen only a few times. The V call is TRBV2, the J call TRBJ2-7; D is possibly TRBD2 (6 bases). The CDR3 runs 13 residues. V lost 6 bases and J 0 bases, leaving 9 bases between the germline ends. Germline-derived CDR1 and CDR2 are SNHLY and FYNNEI. CDR3 amino acids: CASREGSSYEQYF. The DNA of the CDR3 is TGTGCCAGCAGGGAGGGTTCCTCCTACGAGCAGTACTTC.

The V and J genes are TRBV25-1 and TRBJ1-6; D perhaps matches TRBD1 (5 bases). The germline V and J ends were trimmed by 7 bases and 8 bases, with 18 bases remaining between them. This CDR3 is 15 amino acids long. Germline V CDR1 and CDR2: MGHDK, SYGVNS. The DNA for the CDR3 is TGTGCCAGCACCCTATCCCAGGGTTCCGATTCACCCCTCCACTTT. It is translated as CASTLSQGSDSPLHF.

This chain connects TRBV24-1 to TRBJ2-7; weak D call: TRBD1 (6 bases). The CDR3 consists of 13 residues. Trimming took off 4 bases at V and 3 bases at J, with 9 bases between the two ends. Germline values: CDR1 KGHDR, CDR2 SFDVKD. The CDR3 loop is CATSDADSYEQYF. The DNA for the CDR3 is TGTGCCACCAGTGACGCGGACAGCTACGAGCAGTACTTC.

The chain uses TRBV15 and TRBJ2-1; 10 bases match TRBD2. V shed 0 bases and J 8 bases; nucleotides not matched to a gene: 10. This CDR3 comprises 17 residues. CDR1 and CDR2 (germline): LNHNV, YYDKDF (reference sequence). CDR3: CATSRDCSSGRTDEQFF. The DNA for the CDR3 is TGTGCCACCAGCAGAGATTGTAGTAGCGGGAGGACCGATGAGCAGTTCTTC.

V gene TRBV2 combines with J gene TRBJ2-3, with 7 bases lining up with TRBD2. V shed 4 bases and J 3 bases; nucleotides not matched to a gene: 7. The V gene's germline CDR1 is SNHLY and CDR2 FYNNEI. The CDR3 extends over 15 amino acids. DNA of the CDR3: TGTGCCAGCAGTGCAAGCGGGATCGGAACAGATACGCAGTATTTT. Its translation: CASSASGIGTDTQYF. The full variable domain, its missing parts supplied by reference TRBV2 and TRBJ2-3, is EPEVTQTPSHQVTQMGQEVILRCVPISNHLYFYWYRQILGQKVEFLVSFYNNEISEKSEIFDDQFSVERPDGSNFTLKIRSTKLEDSAMYFCASSASGIGTDTQYFGPGTRLTVL.

In DNA, the CDR3 is TGTGCCAGCAGCTCAGAGGACAGGGCCAACACTGAAGCTTTCTTT. Protein: CASSSEDRANTEAFF. The chain uses TRBV7-9 and TRBJ1-1; 8 positions agree with TRBD1. Germline V CDR1 and CDR2: SEHNR, FQNEAQ (reference sequence). V was clipped by 4 bases and J by 2 bases; unmatched bases: 6. The CDR3 totals 15 residues.

This clone was seen a handful of times. The rearrangement joins TRBV20-1 to TRBJ1-1; D ambiguous. Trimming took off 5 bases at V and 1 base at J, with 5 bases between the two ends. Germline CDR1 DFQATT, CDR2 SNEGSKA (reference sequence). This CDR3 contains 11 residues. The CDR3 bases are TGCAGTGCTTGGAGGAACACTGAAGCTTTCTTT. Translated, it gives CSAWRNTEAFF.